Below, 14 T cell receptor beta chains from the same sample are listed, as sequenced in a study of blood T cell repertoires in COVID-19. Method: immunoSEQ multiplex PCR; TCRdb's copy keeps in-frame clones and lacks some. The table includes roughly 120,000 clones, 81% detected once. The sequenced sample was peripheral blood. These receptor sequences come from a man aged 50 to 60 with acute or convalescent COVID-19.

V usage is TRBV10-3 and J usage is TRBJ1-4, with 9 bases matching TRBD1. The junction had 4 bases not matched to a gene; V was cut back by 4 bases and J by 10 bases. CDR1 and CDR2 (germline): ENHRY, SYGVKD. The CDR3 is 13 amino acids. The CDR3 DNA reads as TGTGCCATCAGTGGAATGACAGGGGGAAAACTGTTTTTT. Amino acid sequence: CAISGMTGGKLFF.

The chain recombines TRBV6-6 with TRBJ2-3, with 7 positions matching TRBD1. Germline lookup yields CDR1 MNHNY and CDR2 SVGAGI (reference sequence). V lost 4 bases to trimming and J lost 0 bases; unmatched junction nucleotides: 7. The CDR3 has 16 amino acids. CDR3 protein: CASSWTGGSSTDTQYF. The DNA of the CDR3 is TGTGCCAGCAGTTGGACAGGTGGTAGTAGCACAGATACGCAGTATTTT.

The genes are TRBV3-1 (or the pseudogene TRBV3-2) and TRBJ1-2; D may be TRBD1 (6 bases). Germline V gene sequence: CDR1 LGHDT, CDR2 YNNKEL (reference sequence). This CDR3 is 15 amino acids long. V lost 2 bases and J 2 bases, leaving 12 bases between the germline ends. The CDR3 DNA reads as TGTGCCAGCAGCCAATTGAACAGGGTAAACTATGGCTACACCTTC. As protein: CASSQLNRVNYGYTF.

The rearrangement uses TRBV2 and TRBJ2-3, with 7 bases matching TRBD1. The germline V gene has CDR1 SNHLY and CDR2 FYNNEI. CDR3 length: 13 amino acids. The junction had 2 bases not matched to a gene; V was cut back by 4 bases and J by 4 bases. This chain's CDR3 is CASSGQGSDTQYF. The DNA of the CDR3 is TGTGCCAGCAGTGGACAGGGCTCAGATACGCAGTATTTT. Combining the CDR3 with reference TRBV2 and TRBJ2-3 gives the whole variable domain EPEVTQTPSHQVTQMGQEVILRCVPISNHLYFYWYRQILGQKVEFLVSFYNNEISEKSEIFDDQFSVERPDGSNFTLKIRSTKLEDSAMYFCASSGQGSDTQYFGPGTRLTVL.

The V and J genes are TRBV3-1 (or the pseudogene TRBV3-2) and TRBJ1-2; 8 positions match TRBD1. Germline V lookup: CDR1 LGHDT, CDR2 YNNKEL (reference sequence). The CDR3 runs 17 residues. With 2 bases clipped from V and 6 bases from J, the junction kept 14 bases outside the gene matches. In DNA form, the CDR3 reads TGTGCCAGCAGCCAATCACCCCCCCTGACAGGGGAACATGGCTACACCTTC. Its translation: CASSQSPPLTGEHGYTF.

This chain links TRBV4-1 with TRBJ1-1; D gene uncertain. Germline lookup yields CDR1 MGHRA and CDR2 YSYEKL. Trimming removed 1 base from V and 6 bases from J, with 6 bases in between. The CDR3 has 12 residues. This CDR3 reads CASSQVRPEAFF. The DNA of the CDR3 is TGCGCCAGCAGCCAAGTCAGGCCTGAAGCTTTCTTT.

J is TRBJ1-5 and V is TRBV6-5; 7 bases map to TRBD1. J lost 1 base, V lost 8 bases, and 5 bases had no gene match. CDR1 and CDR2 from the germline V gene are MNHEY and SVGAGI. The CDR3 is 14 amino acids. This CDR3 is CASGTGASNQPQHF. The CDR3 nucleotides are TGTGCCAGCGGAACAGGGGCCAGCAATCAGCCCCAGCATTTT.

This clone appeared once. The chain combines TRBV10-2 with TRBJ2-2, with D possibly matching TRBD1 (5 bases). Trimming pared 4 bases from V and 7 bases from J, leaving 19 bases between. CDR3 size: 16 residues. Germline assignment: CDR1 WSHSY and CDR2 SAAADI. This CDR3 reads CASSAALQGLGGELFF. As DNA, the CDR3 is TGCGCCAGCAGTGCGGCCCTTCAGGGTTTGGGCGGGGAGCTGTTTTTT.

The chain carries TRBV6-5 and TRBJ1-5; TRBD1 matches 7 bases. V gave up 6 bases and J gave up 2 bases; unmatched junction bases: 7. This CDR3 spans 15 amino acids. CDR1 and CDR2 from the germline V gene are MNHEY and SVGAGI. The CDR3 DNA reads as TGTGCCAGCAGCTCAACTGGGACAGGCAATCAGCCCCAGCATTTT. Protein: CASSSTGTGNQPQHF.

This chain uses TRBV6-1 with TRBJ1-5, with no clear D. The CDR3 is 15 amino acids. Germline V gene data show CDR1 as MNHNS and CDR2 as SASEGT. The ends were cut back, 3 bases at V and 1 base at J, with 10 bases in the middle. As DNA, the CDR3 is TGTGCCAGCAGTGATGGGTTGAGGAGCAATCAGCCCCAGCATTTT. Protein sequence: CASSDGLRSNQPQHF.

CDR3 protein: CASRTTSGGTDTQYF. In nucleotides, the CDR3 is TGTGCCAGCAGGACGACTAGCGGGGGGACAGATACGCAGTATTTT. The chain carries TRBV9 and TRBJ2-3; 13 bases match TRBD2. Germline loops: CDR1 SGDLS, CDR2 YYNGEE. The CDR3 loop spans 15 amino acids. V was clipped by 5 bases and J by 3 bases; unmatched bases: 3.

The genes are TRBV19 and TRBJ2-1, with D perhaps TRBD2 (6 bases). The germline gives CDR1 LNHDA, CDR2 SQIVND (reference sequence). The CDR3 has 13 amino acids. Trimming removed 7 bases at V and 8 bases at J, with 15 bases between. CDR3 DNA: TGTGCCAGTAAGGAGGGTATAAGTGATGAGCAGTTCTTC. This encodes CASKEGISDEQFF.

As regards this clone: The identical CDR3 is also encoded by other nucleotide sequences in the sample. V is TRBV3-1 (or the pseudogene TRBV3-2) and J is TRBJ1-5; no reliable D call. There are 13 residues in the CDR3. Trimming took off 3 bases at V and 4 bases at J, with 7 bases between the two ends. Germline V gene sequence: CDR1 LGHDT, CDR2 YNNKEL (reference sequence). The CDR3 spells CASSQDLNQPQHF. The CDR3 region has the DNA TGTGCCAGCAGCCAGGACTTAAATCAGCCCCAGCATTTT.

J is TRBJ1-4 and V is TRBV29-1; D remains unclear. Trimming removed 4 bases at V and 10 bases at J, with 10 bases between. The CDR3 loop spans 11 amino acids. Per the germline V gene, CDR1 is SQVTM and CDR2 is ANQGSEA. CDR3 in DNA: TGCAGCGTTGGAAGCGGTAGAAAACTGTTTTTT. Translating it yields CSVGSGRKLFF. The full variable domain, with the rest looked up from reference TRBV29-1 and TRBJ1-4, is SAVISQKPSRDICQRGTSLTIQCQVDSQVTMMFWYRQQPGQSLTLIATANQGSEATYESGFVIDKFPISRPNLTFSTLTVSNMSPEDSSIYLCSVGSGRKLFFGSGTQLSVL.